This TCR beta chain comes out of a study of blood T cell repertoires in COVID-19. Background on the study: Sites in the United States, Italy and Spain provided acute and convalescent COVID-19 samples. T cells, B-cell-depleted T cells, or PBMCs provided the cDNA or gDNA that served as material.

Authors' analysis steps: For nucleated cells, counts were estimated from reference gene primer amplification. Data came from immunoSEQ multiplex PCR; TCRdb stores just in-frame clones and leaves some out. The V and J calls and clone size are taken from that table; D and trimming were inferred from the DNA. The data hold 200,000 to 250,000 clones, with 80% to 85% observed a single time. CDR3 size: 13 residues. Germline V gives CDR1 MNHEY, CDR2 SVGAGI. The V end was cut by 6 bases, the J end by 2 bases, with 11 bases between. The sample taken for sequencing was peripheral blood. This chain links TRBV6-5 with TRBJ2-7; D may be TRBD1 (5 bases). The clonotype comes from a woman aged 55-69 years who had recovered from COVID-19. The CDR3 DNA reads TGTGCCAGCAGGCTGGACATTCCCTACGAGCAGTACTTC. It yields the protein CASRLDIPYEQYF.